The source of this TCR beta chain is a study of blood T cell repertoires in COVID-19. Study as a whole: COVID-19 samples from acute and convalescent phases originated in the United States, Italy and Spain. Sources were T cells, B-cell-depleted T cells, or PBMCs; the material itself was cDNA or gDNA.

Trimming cost V 3 bases and J 6 bases, with 11 bases left between them. The CDR3 has 13 residues. Germline assignment: CDR1 SNHLY and CDR2 FYNNEI. Study processing details: Amplified reference gene primers provided the basis for estimating nucleated cell counts. The method was immunoSEQ multiplex PCR; TCRdb's version includes in-frame clones alone and lacks a portion of them. V, J and clone size reflect that table, while D and trimming were determined from the DNA. This sample has more than 400,000 clones, with 70% to 90% found just once. This clone was seen more than once but under ten times. The receptor was isolated from a human donor in a cohort sampled during active COVID-19. The rearrangement joins TRBV2 to TRBJ1-2; no clear D. Sequencing input: peripheral blood. CDR3 residues: CASSDSMLDGYTF. The CDR3 DNA sequence: TGTGCCAGCAGTGACAGTATGTTGGATGGCTACACCTTC.